This entry is about one T cell receptor (beta chain). TCRdb reanalysed the 5' RACE reads using MiXCR and keeps one entry per CDR3 protein. The sample shows some 410,000 distinct CDR3 sequences, 20% to 25% of them seen only once. This entry belongs to a study of T-cell memory formation after mild COVID-19. In the study overall: Largely donor-specific TCR clusters were found.

Germline V gives CDR1 SGHRS, CDR2 YFSETQ. The CDR3 is made up of 13 amino acids. The V end was cut by 1 base, the J end by 3 bases, with 8 bases between. This receptor was taken from an adult woman who had mild COVID-19 (a few samples of this study predate the infection). Cell type and time point are not known. Sequences were obtained from PBMCs or a T cell subset sorted from them (not recorded which). The chain is built from TRBV5-1 and TRBJ2-7; D uncertain. DNA for the CDR3: TGCGCCAGCAGCTTGAACAGCGACTACGAGCAGTACTTC. This translates into CASSLNSDYEQYF.